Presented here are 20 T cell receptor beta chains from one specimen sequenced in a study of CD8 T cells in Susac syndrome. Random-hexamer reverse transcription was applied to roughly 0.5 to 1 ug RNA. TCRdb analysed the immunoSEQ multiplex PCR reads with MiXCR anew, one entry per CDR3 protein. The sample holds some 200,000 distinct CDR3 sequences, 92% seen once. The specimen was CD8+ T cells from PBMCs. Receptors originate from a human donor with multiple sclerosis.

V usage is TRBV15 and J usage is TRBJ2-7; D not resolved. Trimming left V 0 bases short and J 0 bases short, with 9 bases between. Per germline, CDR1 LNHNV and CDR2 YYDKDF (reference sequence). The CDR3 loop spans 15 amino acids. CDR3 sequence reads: CATSRDRKGSYEQYF. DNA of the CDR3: TGTGCCACCAGCAGAGATCGGAAGGGCTCCTACGAGCAGTACTTC.

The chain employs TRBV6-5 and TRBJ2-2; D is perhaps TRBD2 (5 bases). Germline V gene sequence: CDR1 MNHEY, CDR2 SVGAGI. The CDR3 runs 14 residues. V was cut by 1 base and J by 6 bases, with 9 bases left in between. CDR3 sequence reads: CASSYLGRAGELFF. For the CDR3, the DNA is TGTGCCAGCAGTTACTTAGGGAGAGCCGGGGAGCTGTTTTTT.

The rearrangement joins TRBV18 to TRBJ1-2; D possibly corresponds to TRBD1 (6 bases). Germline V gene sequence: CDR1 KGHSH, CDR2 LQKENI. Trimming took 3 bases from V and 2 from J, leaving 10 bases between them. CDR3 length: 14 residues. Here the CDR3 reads CASSPPQGNYGYTF. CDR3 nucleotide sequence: TGTGCCAGCTCACCGCCTCAGGGGAACTATGGCTACACCTTC.

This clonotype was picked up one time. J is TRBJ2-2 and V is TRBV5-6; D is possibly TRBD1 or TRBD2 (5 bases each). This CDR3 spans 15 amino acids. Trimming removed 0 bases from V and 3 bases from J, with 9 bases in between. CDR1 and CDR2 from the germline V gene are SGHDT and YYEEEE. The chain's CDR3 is CASSLAGTHTGELFF. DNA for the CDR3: TGTGCCAGCAGCTTGGCCGGGACCCACACCGGGGAGCTGTTTTTT.

The CDR3 sequence is CATSSTGYYEQYF. CDR3 DNA sequence: TGTGCCACCAGTTCCACAGGGTACTACGAGCAGTACTTC. The rearrangement links TRBV24-1 to TRBJ2-7; D perhaps matches TRBD1 (6 bases). Germline V lookup: CDR1 KGHDR, CDR2 SFDVKD. The CDR3 runs 13 residues. V shed 6 bases and J shed 3 bases, with 11 bases lying between them.

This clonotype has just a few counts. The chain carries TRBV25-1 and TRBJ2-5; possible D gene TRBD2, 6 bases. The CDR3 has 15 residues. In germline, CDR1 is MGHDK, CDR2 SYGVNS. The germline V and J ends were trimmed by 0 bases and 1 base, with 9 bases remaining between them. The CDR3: CASSEYGGSQETQYF. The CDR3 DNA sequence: TGTGCCAGCAGTGAATACGGGGGTTCCCAAGAGACCCAGTACTTC.

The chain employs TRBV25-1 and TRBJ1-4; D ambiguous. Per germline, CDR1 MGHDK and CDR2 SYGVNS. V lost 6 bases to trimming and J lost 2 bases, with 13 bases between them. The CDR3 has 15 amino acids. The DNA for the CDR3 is TGTGCCAGCAGCGAAAGAGCAGCTACTAATGAAAAACTGTTTTTT. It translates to CASSERAATNEKLFF.

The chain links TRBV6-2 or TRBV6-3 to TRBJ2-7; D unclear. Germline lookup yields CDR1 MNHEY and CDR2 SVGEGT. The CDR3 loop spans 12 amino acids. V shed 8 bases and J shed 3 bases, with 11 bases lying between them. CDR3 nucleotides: TGTGCCAGCGGGTTAGTCCTCTACGAGCAGTACTTC. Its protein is CASGLVLYEQYF.

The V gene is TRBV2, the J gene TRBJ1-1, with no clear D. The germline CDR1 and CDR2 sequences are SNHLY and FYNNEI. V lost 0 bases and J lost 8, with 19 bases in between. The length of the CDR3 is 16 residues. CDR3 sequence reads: CASSEAEWYALVEAFF. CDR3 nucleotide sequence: TGTGCCAGCAGTGAAGCCGAGTGGTACGCTCTGGTGGAAGCTTTCTTT. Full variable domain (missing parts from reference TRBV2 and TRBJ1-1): EPEVTQTPSHQVTQMGQEVILRCVPISNHLYFYWYRQILGQKVEFLVSFYNNEISEKSEIFDDQFSVERPDGSNFTLKIRSTKLEDSAMYFCASSEAEWYALVEAFFGQGTRLTVV.

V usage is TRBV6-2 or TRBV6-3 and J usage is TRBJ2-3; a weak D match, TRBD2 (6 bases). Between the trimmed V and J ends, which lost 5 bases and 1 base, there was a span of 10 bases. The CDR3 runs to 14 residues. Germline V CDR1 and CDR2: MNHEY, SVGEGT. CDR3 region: CASSVTSRTDTQYF. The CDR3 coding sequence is TGTGCCAGCAGTGTCACTAGCCGCACAGATACGCAGTATTTT.

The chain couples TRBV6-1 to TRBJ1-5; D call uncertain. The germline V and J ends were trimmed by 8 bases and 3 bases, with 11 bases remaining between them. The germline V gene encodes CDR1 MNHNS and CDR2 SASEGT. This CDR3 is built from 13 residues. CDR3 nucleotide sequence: TGTGCCAGCCGGAGAGAGCTCAATCAGCCCCAGCATTTT. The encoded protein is CASRRELNQPQHF.

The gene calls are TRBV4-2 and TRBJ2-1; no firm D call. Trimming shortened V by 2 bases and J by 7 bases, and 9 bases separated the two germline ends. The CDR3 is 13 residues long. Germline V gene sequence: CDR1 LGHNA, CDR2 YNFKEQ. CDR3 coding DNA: TGTGCCAGCAGCCAACCGAGTAGGAATGAGCAGTTCTTC. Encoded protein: CASSQPSRNEQFF.

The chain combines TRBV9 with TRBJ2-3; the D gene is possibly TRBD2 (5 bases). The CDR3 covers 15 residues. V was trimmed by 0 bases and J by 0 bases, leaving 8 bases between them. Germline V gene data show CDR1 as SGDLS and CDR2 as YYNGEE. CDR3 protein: CASSVDGGSTDTQYF. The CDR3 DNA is TGTGCCAGCAGCGTAGATGGCGGGAGCACAGATACGCAGTATTTT.

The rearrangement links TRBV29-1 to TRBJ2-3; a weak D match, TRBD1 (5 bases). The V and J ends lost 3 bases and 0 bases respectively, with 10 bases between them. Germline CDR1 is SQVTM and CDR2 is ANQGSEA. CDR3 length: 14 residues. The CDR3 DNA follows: TGCAGCGTTGATCAGGGTCGGAGCACAGATACGCAGTATTTT. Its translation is CSVDQGRSTDTQYF.

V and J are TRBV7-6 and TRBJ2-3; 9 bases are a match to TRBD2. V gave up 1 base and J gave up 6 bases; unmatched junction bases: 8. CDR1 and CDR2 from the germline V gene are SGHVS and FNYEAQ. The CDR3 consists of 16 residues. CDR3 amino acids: CASSLVSGGLQDTQYF. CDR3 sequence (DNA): TGTGCCAGCAGCTTAGTTAGCGGGGGCCTTCAGGATACGCAGTATTTT.

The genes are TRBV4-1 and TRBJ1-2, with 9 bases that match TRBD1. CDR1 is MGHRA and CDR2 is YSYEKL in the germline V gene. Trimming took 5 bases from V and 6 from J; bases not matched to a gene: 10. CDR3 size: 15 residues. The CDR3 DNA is TGCGCCAGCAGCGGACAGGGGCCCTATCTAGATGGCTACACCTTC. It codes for CASSGQGPYLDGYTF.

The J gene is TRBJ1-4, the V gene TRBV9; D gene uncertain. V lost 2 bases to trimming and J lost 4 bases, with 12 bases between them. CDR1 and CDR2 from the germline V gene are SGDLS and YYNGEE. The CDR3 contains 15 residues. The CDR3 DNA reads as TGTGCCAGCAGCGTCTTCGGGCGCCTTAATGAAAAACTGTTTTTT. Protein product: CASSVFGRLNEKLFF.

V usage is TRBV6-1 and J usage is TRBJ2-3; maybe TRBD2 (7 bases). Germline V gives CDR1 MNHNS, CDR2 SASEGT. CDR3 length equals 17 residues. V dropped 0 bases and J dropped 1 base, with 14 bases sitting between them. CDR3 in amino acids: CASSEARGLGGTDTQYF. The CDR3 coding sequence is TGTGCCAGCAGTGAAGCGCGGGGGCTTGGTGGCACAGATACGCAGTATTTT.

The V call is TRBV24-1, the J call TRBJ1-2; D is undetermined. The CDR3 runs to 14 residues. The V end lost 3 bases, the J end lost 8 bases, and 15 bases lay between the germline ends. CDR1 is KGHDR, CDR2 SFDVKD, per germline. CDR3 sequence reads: CATSDEARVGGYTF. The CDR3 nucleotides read TGTGCCACCAGTGATGAGGCGAGGGTAGGCGGCTACACCTTC.

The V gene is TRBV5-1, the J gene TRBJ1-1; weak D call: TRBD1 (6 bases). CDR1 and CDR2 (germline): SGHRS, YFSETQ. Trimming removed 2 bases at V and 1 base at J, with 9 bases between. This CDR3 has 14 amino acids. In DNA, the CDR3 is TGCGCCAGCAGCTTCCGGGACACGAACACTGAAGCTTTCTTT. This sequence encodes CASSFRDTNTEAFF.